The 8 T cell receptor beta chains below come from one sample, sequenced in a study of type 1 and type 2 diabetes patients (dated by TCRdb to 2016 to 2017). The sample was run on an Illumina MiSeq. For TCRbeta CDR3 amplification, the template was genomic DNA taken from the sorted T cell subsets. The TCRbeta CDR3 region was amplified by multiplex PCR using 30 forward and 13 reverse primers. Clones were called with MiXCR by TCRdb after fastp trimmed the public reads at Q25, and only in-frame beta chains were retained. Rows are unified per CDR3 protein, each entry keeping the most common DNA and genes. The sample includes more than 250,000 distinct CDR3 sequences, with more than 40% observed a single time. Jointly, the top ten make up about an eighth of the sample. What was sequenced was peripheral blood mononuclear cells (PBMCs). These TCRs come from a man in his late teens or twenties with type 2 diabetes.

J is TRBJ2-3 and V is TRBV7-2; D is possibly TRBD2 (5 bases). From germline, CDR1 is SGHTA and CDR2 FQGNSA. The CDR3 has 15 residues. V dropped 4 bases and J dropped 3 bases, with 14 bases sitting between them. The DNA for the CDR3 is TGTGCCAGCAGCTCTGAACTAGTCGGTACAGATACGCAGTATTTT. Translation gives CASSSELVGTDTQYF. Variable domain in full (rest from reference TRBV7-2 and TRBJ2-3): GAGVSQSPSNKVTEKGKDVELRCDPISGHTALYWYRQSLGQGLEFLIYFQGNSAPDKSGLPSDRFSAERTGGSVSTLTIQRTQQEDSAVYLCASSSELVGTDTQYFGPGTRLTVL.

This sequence joins TRBV20-1 and TRBJ2-7; 10 bases are a match to TRBD2. Germline V gives CDR1 DFQATT, CDR2 SNEGSKA (reference sequence). The CDR3 extends over 14 amino acids. V trimming: 4 bases; J trimming: 3 bases; junction bases outside the gene matches: 6. CDR3 amino acids: CSATTVAGGYEQYF. CDR3 coding DNA: TGCAGTGCTACAACAGTAGCGGGGGGCTACGAGCAGTACTTC.

This clonotype was picked up a small number of times. The V and J genes are TRBV7-2 and TRBJ1-4, with D perhaps TRBD1 (6 bases). V was clipped by 9 bases and J by 5 bases, with 16 bases between them. Germline V gene sequence: CDR1 SGHTA, CDR2 FQGNSA. The CDR3 covers 14 residues. This CDR3 is CASSIWGANEKLFF. The CDR3 DNA sequence: TGTGCCAGTAGTATCTGGGGGGCGAATGAAAAACTGTTTTTT.

This chain links TRBV30 with TRBJ2-2, with 7 bases lining up with TRBD1. Germline V lookup: CDR1 GTSNPN, CDR2 SVGIG (reference sequence). The V gene end was trimmed by 2 bases and the J gene end by 4 bases; junction bases not matched to a gene: 7. The CDR3 contains 15 residues. The CDR3 coding sequence is TGTGCCTGGAGTCGCCGGGACAGTTTCACCGGGGAGCTGTTTTTT. It is translated as CAWSRRDSFTGELFF.

This clonotype was seen only a few times. The rearrangement joins TRBV10-2 to TRBJ2-2, with D hard to call. Trimming took 3 bases from V and 6 from J, leaving 8 bases between them. Germline CDR1 is WSHSY and CDR2 is SAAADI. CDR3 length: 13 amino acids. The CDR3 spells CASSDRLAGELFF. CDR3 nucleotides: TGCGCCAGCAGTGATCGTCTCGCCGGGGAGCTGTTTTTT.

The V call is TRBV2, the J call TRBJ1-5, with 7 bases matching TRBD1. Germline trimming cut 4 bases from V and 5 bases from J; bases unmatched to any gene: 14. Germline V gene data show CDR1 as SNHLY and CDR2 as FYNNEI. This CDR3 contains 17 residues. Written as DNA, the CDR3 is TGTGCCAGCAGTGCGCCGGGACAGTTCATTGGTGATCAGCCCCAGCATTTT. It translates to CASSAPGQFIGDQPQHF. Full variable domain (outside the CDR3, taken from reference TRBV2 and TRBJ1-5): EPEVTQTPSHQVTQMGQEVILRCVPISNHLYFYWYRQILGQKVEFLVSFYNNEISEKSEIFDDQFSVERPDGSNFTLKIRSTKLEDSAMYFCASSAPGQFIGDQPQHFGDGTRLSIL.

The chain couples TRBV6-1 to TRBJ2-7, with 10 bases that match TRBD1. CDR1 and CDR2 from the germline V gene are MNHNS and SASEGT. The CDR3 extends over 15 amino acids. The junction had 1 base not matched to a gene; V was cut back by 0 bases and J by 2 bases. The DNA for the CDR3 is TGTGCCAGCAGTGAAGCGGGACAGGGGACCTACGAGCAGTACTTC. Residues: CASSEAGQGTYEQYF.

The chain employs TRBV20-1 and TRBJ2-7; D may be TRBD2 (7 bases). The CDR3 loop spans 11 amino acids. Germline V gives CDR1 DFQATT, CDR2 SNEGSKA (reference sequence). CDR3 nucleotides: TGCAGCGGGGGGCACCACTACGAGCAGTACTTC. This sequence encodes CSGGHHYEQYF.